This T cell receptor beta chain was retrieved from a study of T cell changes during pregnancy in multiple sclerosis. V gave up 5 bases and J gave up 1 base; unmatched junction bases: 6. The CDR3 is 15 residues long. CDR1 and CDR2 from the germline V gene are SGHVS and FQNEAQ. Some clones are missing from TCRdb's copy, which holds only in-frame ones; the method was immunoSEQ multiplex PCR. The sample records 35,000 to 50,000 clones, about nine tenths being singletons. The sample was CD4+ T cells from peripheral blood mononuclear cells, taken after pregnancy. This TCR came from a female donor with multiple sclerosis, enrolled in a pregnancy study. The chain employs TRBV7-8 and TRBJ2-3, with 7 bases that match TRBD2. CDR3 loop: CASSPGGYGTDTQYF. CDR3 nucleotides: TGTGCCAGCAGCCCGGGGGGATATGGCACAGATACGCAGTATTTT.